These 10 T cell receptor beta chains share one sample of origin, sequenced in a study of T cell repertoires in cytomegalovirus infection. TCRdb independently ran MiXCR on the reads; one entry per CDR3 protein. The sample consists of 400,000 to 550,000 distinct CDR3 sequences, around 11% of them appearing once. The source material was PBMCs. The receptors here all came from a human donor in good health (CMV status not recorded). Some clones in this sample may be carry-over from other donors' samples.

This clonotype was seen more than once but under ten times. The chain joins TRBV2 to TRBJ1-5, with unresolved D. This CDR3 has 17 amino acids. V was pared by 0 bases and J by 6 bases, with 18 bases between. CDR1 is SNHLY, CDR2 FYNNEI, per germline. The CDR3 DNA follows: TGTGCCAGCAGTGAAGCGCTGCGGGTGGGGTCTGGTCAGCCCCAGCATTTT. Translation: CASSEALRVGSGQPQHF.

This clonotype was recorded at least ten times. This chain joins TRBV27 and TRBJ1-1; no firm D call. Between the trimmed V and J ends, which lost 5 bases and 4 bases, there was a span of 14 bases. Germline CDR1 is MNHEY and CDR2 is SMNVEV (reference sequence). The CDR3 runs to 14 residues. CDR3 sequence: CASSRKQVGTEAFF. As DNA, the CDR3 is TGTGCCAGCAGTCGAAAACAAGTGGGCACTGAAGCTTTCTTT.

This clonotype was found a few times. V gene TRBV12-3 or TRBV12-4 combines with J gene TRBJ2-1, with TRBD2 matching over 11 bases. After removal of 5 bases from V and 6 bases from J, the junction contained 12 bases not matched to a gene. The CDR3 contains 17 residues. CDR3 loop: CASSVGFSGRAPNEQFF. CDR3 DNA sequence: TGTGCCAGCAGTGTCGGGTTTAGCGGGAGGGCTCCCAATGAGCAGTTCTTC.

This clonotype was seen many times. The CDR3 nucleotides read TGTGCCAGCAAGAAGGACAGTTGGGGCTACACCTTC. Its translation: CASKKDSWGYTF. The rearrangement joins TRBV25-1 to TRBJ1-2, with D possibly matching TRBD1 (6 bases). The CDR3 is 12 residues long. V lost 7 bases to trimming and J lost 8 bases, with 14 bases between them. Germline loops: CDR1 MGHDK, CDR2 SYGVNS.

This clonotype was counted only a few times. The chain is built from TRBV12-3 or TRBV12-4 and TRBJ2-7; 10 bases align to TRBD2. The CDR3 is 15 residues long. Trimming removed 7 bases from V and 3 bases from J; junction bases left unmatched: 9. As DNA, the CDR3 is TGTGCCAGCACCCTCGGGGCTAGCGGGAGCTACGAGCAGTACTTC. Protein sequence: CASTLGASGSYEQYF.

The sample holds many counts of this clonotype. The rearrangement uses TRBV5-4 and TRBJ1-5; D remains ambiguous. V was cut by 0 bases and J by 5 bases, with 9 bases left in between. The CDR3 spans 14 residues. Germline V lookup: CDR1 SGHNT, CDR2 YYREEE (reference sequence). DNA of the CDR3: TGTGCCAGCAGCTTGGCTGGGCTGGATCAGCCCCAGCATTTT. Protein: CASSLAGLDQPQHF.

V gene TRBV20-1 combines with J gene TRBJ2-5; D gene uncertain. Looked up from germline, CDR1 is DFQATT and CDR2 is SNEGSKA (reference sequence). V lost 0 bases, J lost 0 bases, and 11 bases lay in between. The CDR3 contains 15 residues. CDR3 in amino acids: CSAREMAVYQETQYF. CDR3 in DNA: TGCAGTGCTAGAGAAATGGCGGTTTACCAAGAGACCCAGTACTTC.

This clonotype was detected many times. The chain couples TRBV7-8 to TRBJ2-1; TRBD2 matches at 14 bases. Germline V gene sequence: CDR1 SGHVS, CDR2 FQNEAQ. Losses at the gene ends were 1 base for V and 0 bases for J; bases not matched to a gene: 17. This CDR3 region has 23 residues. The CDR3 here is CASSLGVLGLAGGRGSSYNEQFF. CDR3 bases: TGTGCCAGCAGCTTAGGGGTCCTTGGACTAGCGGGAGGAAGGGGGAGCTCCTACAATGAGCAGTTCTTC.

This clonotype was observed at least ten times. The chain links TRBV28 to TRBJ2-7, with D hard to call. This CDR3 comprises 12 residues. CDR1 and CDR2 from the germline V gene are MDHEN and SYDVKM. V was trimmed by 3 bases and J by 8 bases, leaving 11 bases between them. CDR3 sequence (DNA): TGTGCCAGCAGTTTTGGACGAGCTAAGCAGTACTTC. Its translation: CASSFGRAKQYF.

This clonotype was counted at least ten times. This chain uses TRBV7-6 with TRBJ2-5; TRBD2 matches 9 bases. Germline CDR1 is SGHVS and CDR2 is FNYEAQ. The CDR3 runs 16 residues. The V and J ends lost 3 bases and 1 base, in that order; junction bases with no gene match: 6. The CDR3 bases are TGTGCCAGCAGCTTTTTGGCTAGCGGGGCCCAAGAGACCCAGTACTTC. Residues: CASSFLASGAQETQYF.